This T cell receptor (beta chain) is from a study of beta chain features in type 1 diabetes. The study reverse transcribed the entire isolated RNA, so it sequenced expressed TCRB transcripts. Clones were sequenced by immunoSEQ multiplex PCR, and TCRdb holds only the in-frame ones, with some missing. The repertoire holds hundreds of thousands of clones, about a sixth seen once, with about 0.097% in the top ten. V dropped 3 bases and J dropped 0 bases, with 17 bases sitting between them. The germline CDR1 and CDR2 sequences are ENHRY and SYGVKD. The CDR3 spans 18 residues. This clone was picked up a small number of times.

The sample taken for sequencing was naive CD4+ T cells from blood. This TCR was recovered from a man aged 18 to 35 in good health. V gene TRBV10-3 combines with J gene TRBJ2-2, with a tentative D call TRBD2 (7 bases). CDR3 nucleotides: TGTGCCATCAGTGATCCCGTCGGCGGGGGCCCGAACACCGGGGAGCTGTTTTTT. Residues: CAISDPVGGGPNTGELFF.